The 17 T cell receptor beta chains reported below all come from one sample, sequenced in a study of OX40 agonist ivuxolimab in advanced cancers. Assay used: immunoSEQ multiplex PCR; TCRdb lists only in-frame clones, some missing. The profile shows under 60,000 clones, 65% to 85% of them singletons. Here the sequenced sample was CD4+ or CD8+ T cells sorted from blood, taken in a trial of the OX40 agonist ivuxolimab. These receptors all stem from an adult with an advanced solid tumor such as melanoma, head and neck, liver or kidney cancer.

The CDR3 sequence is CASSFLKSDRGYTGELFF. The CDR3 nucleotides read TGTGCCAGCAGCTTTTTGAAGTCCGACAGGGGTTACACCGGGGAGCTGTTTTTT. The rearrangement joins TRBV7-3 to TRBJ2-2; 8 bases agree with TRBD1. Germline V lookup: CDR1 SGHTA, CDR2 FQGTGA. The CDR3 is 18 amino acids. V lost 3 bases, J lost 3 bases, and 12 bases stayed unmatched.

The chain recombines TRBV30 with TRBJ2-3; D possibly corresponds to TRBD1 (5 bases). V lost 3 bases and J lost 0, with 10 bases in between. The germline gives CDR1 GTSNPN, CDR2 SVGIG (reference sequence). CDR3 length: 14 amino acids. CDR3 protein: CAWRRPGSTDTQYF. The CDR3 DNA sequence: TGTGCCTGGAGGAGGCCAGGGAGCACAGATACGCAGTATTTT.

This clone was counted only a few times. This chain joins TRBV4-3 and TRBJ2-3, with a possible D match to TRBD2 (6 bases). The germline V gene has CDR1 LGHNA and CDR2 YSLEER. The CDR3 covers 17 residues. The germline V and J ends were trimmed by 0 bases and 2 bases, with 15 bases remaining between them. CDR3 sequence reads: CASSQEPNSGNTDTQYF. The CDR3 region has the DNA TGCGCCAGCAGCCAAGAACCGAATAGCGGCAACACAGATACGCAGTATTTT.

The chain carries TRBV28 and TRBJ1-5; D perhaps matches TRBD1 (6 bases). This CDR3 is built from 12 residues. The germline gives CDR1 MDHEN, CDR2 SYDVKM. V was trimmed by 6 bases and J by 7 bases, leaving 10 bases between them. As DNA, the CDR3 is TGTGCCAGCAGAACAGGGTTCCAGCCCCAGCATTTT. Amino acid sequence: CASRTGFQPQHF.

The chain joins TRBV19 to TRBJ1-4; D may be TRBD1 (6 bases). Germline values: CDR1 LNHDA, CDR2 SQIVND (reference sequence). The V gene lost 8 bases and the J gene lost 7 bases, with 20 bases spanning the gap. CDR3 length equals 15 residues. The CDR3 coding sequence is TGTGCCAGTGAGAGGTTTGGGGACACCGGTGAAAAACTGTTTTTT. Translation gives CASERFGDTGEKLFF. Complete variable domain (other parts from reference TRBV19 and TRBJ1-4): DGGITQSPKYLFRKEGQNVTLSCEQNLNHDAMYWYRQDPGQGLRLIYYSQIVNDFQKGDIAEGYSVSREKKESFPLTVTSAQKNPTAFYLCASERFGDTGEKLFFGSGTQLSVL.

The chain links TRBV6-1 to TRBJ2-3; perhaps TRBD1 as D (6 bases). The germline gives CDR1 MNHNS, CDR2 SASEGT. The CDR3 has 14 residues. V lost 3 bases, J lost 4 bases, and 11 bases lay in between. The CDR3 here is CASSEGTYPDTQYF. CDR3 coding DNA: TGTGCCAGCAGTGAGGGGACATATCCAGATACGCAGTATTTT.

The rearrangement links TRBV7-6 to TRBJ1-4, with D possibly matching TRBD1 (6 bases). Trimming pared 5 bases from V and 2 bases from J, leaving 21 bases between. CDR1 and CDR2 (germline): SGHVS, FNYEAQ. The length of the CDR3 is 18 residues. The CDR3: CASSPAPTGLATNEKLFF. CDR3 nucleotides: TGTGCCAGCAGCCCCGCCCCTACAGGGTTGGCTACTAATGAAAAACTGTTTTTT. The full variable domain, completed using reference TRBV7-6 and TRBJ1-4, is GAGVSQSPRYKVTKRGQDVALRCDPISGHVSLYWYRQALGQGPEFLTYFNYEAQQDKSGLPNDRFSAERPEGSISTLTIQRTEQRDSAMYRCASSPAPTGLATNEKLFFGSGTQLSVL.

Only one count was recorded for this clone. The gene calls are TRBV7-8 and TRBJ2-5, with 13 positions matching TRBD2. The CDR3 has 15 residues. From germline, CDR1 is SGHVS and CDR2 FQNEAQ. Losses at the gene ends were 2 bases for V and 5 bases for J; bases not matched to a gene: 2. The CDR3 loop reads CASSLRTSGGETQYF. The DNA of the CDR3 is TGTGCCAGCAGCTTAAGGACTAGCGGGGGTGAGACCCAGTACTTC.

The chain combines TRBV7-2 with TRBJ2-4; D unclear. The V gene's germline CDR1 is SGHTA and CDR2 FQGNSA. Between the trimmed V and J ends, which lost 1 base and 14 bases, there was a span of 12 bases. The length of the CDR3 is 12 residues. The CDR3 reads CASSLVPGWEYF. The CDR3, as DNA: TGTGCCAGCAGCTTAGTTCCGGGTTGGGAGTACTTC.

The sample holds a few counts of this clone. The chain combines TRBV7-2 with TRBJ1-6, with D hard to call. This CDR3 is 12 amino acids long. Deletions cut 5 bases from V and 6 bases from J, with 5 bases between. Germline V gene lookup returns CDR1 SGHTA and CDR2 FQGNSA. Here the CDR3 reads CASSRPNSPLHF. In nucleotides, the CDR3 is TGTGCCAGCAGCCGACCTAATTCACCCCTCCACTTT.

The V and J genes are TRBV7-6 and TRBJ2-1; no clear D. V was trimmed by 4 bases and J by 5 bases, leaving 9 bases between them. Per germline, CDR1 SGHVS and CDR2 FNYEAQ. This CDR3 region has 13 residues. The CDR3, as DNA: TGTGCCAGCAGCTCCGACGAGAACAATGAGCAGTTCTTC. Its translation: CASSSDENNEQFF.

The J gene is TRBJ2-7, the V gene TRBV4-3; a weak D match, TRBD2 (5 bases). The germline V gene encodes CDR1 LGHNA and CDR2 YSLEER. This CDR3 comprises 13 residues. Between the trimmed V and J ends, which lost 3 bases and 6 bases, there was a span of 12 bases. The CDR3 protein is CASSHSEVGEQYF. The CDR3 DNA follows: TGCGCCAGCAGCCACTCGGAGGTGGGCGAGCAGTACTTC.

The chain couples TRBV7-3 to TRBJ2-7; D call uncertain. The CDR3 is made up of 13 amino acids. Trimming stripped 4 bases from V and 5 bases from J, with 12 bases between. The germline CDR1 and CDR2 sequences are SGHTA and FQGTGA. This chain's CDR3 is CASSSRRYDEQYF. CDR3 DNA sequence: TGTGCCAGCAGCTCCCGACGGTACGACGAGCAGTACTTC.

The CDR3: CAGSGAGTDTQYF. The CDR3 region has the DNA TGTGCCGGTAGCGGGGCCGGCACAGATACGCAGTATTTT. The chain uses TRBV30 and TRBJ2-3; 8 positions agree with TRBD2. The CDR3 spans 13 residues. V shed 8 bases and J 1 base; nucleotides not matched to a gene: 5. Germline loops: CDR1 GTSNPN, CDR2 SVGIG (reference sequence).

The chain couples TRBV13 to TRBJ2-7, with a possible D match to TRBD2 (5 bases). This CDR3 spans 13 amino acids. Germline V gene data show CDR1 as PRHDT and CDR2 as FYEKMQ (reference sequence). Trimming left V 5 bases short and J 3 bases short, with 11 bases between. In DNA form, the CDR3 reads TGTGCCAGCAGCAAGCGGACCCACTACGAGCAGTACTTC. Amino acids: CASSKRTHYEQYF.

The V call is TRBV6-5, the J call TRBJ1-6, with TRBD1 matching over 7 bases. CDR3 length equals 16 residues. The V gene end was trimmed by 0 bases and the J gene end by 11 bases; junction bases not matched to a gene: 10. The germline V gene has CDR1 MNHEY and CDR2 SVGAGI. In DNA, the CDR3 is TGTGCCAGCAGTTACTCCTCCGGGACAGTCACACCACCCCTCCACTTT. Protein sequence: CASSYSSGTVTPPLHF.

The rearrangement joins TRBV7-2 to TRBJ2-1; 12 bases are shared with TRBD2. J lost 9 bases, V lost 4 bases, and 10 bases had no gene match. CDR1 SGHTA and CDR2 FQGNSA come from the germline V gene. This CDR3 region has 16 residues. CDR3 region: CASSSTSGGLPGEQFF. CDR3 DNA: TGTGCCAGCAGCTCGACTAGCGGGGGCCTTCCCGGTGAGCAGTTCTTC.